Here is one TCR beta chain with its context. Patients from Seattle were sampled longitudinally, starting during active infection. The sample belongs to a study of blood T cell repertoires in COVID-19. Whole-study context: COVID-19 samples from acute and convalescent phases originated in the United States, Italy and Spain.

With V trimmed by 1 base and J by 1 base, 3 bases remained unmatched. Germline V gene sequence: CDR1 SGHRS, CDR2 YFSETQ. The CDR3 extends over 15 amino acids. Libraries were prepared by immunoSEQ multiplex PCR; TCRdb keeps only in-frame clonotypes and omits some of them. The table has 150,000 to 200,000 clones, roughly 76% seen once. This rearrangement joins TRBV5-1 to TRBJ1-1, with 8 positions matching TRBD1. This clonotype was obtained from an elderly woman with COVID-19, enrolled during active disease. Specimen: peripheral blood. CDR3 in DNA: TGCGCCAGCAGCTTGTCTGGGACAGGGAACACTGAAGCTTTCTTT. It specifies CASSLSGTGNTEAFF.